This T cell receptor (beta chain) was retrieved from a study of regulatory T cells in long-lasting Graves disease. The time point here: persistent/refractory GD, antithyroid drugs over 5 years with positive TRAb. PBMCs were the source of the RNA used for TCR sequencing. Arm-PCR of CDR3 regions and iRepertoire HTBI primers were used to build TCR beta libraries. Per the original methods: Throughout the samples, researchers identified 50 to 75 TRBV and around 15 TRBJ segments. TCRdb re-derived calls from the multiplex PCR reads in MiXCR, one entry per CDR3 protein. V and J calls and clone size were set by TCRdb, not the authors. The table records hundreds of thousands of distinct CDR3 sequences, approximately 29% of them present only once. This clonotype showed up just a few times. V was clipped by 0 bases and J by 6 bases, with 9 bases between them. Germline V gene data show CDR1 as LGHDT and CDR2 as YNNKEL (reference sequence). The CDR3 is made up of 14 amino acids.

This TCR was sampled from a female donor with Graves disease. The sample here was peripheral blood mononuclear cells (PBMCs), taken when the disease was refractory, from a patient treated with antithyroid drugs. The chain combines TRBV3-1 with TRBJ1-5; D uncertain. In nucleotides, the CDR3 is TGTGCCAGCAGCCAAGAACAGTGGGGTCAGCCCCAGCATTTT. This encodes CASSQEQWGQPQHF.